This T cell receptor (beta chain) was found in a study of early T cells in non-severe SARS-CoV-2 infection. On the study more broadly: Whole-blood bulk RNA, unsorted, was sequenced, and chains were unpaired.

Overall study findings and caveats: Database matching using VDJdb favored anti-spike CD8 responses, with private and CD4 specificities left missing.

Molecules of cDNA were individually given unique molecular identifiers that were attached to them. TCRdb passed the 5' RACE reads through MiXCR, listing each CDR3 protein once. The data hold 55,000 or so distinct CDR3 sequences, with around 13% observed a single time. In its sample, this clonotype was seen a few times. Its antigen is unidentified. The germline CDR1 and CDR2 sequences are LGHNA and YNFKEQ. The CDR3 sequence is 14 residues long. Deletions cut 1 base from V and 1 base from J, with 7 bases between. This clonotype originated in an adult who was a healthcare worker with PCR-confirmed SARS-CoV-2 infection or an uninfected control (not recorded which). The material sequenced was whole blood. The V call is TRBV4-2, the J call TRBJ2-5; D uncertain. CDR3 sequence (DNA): TGTGCCAGCAGCCAAGTCGGCGGCCAAGAGACCCAGTACTTC. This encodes CASSQVGGQETQYF.